These 5 T cell receptor beta chains were all obtained from the same sample, sequenced in a study of CD8+CD57+ T cells in acquired aplastic anemia. Profiles of TCR beta VDJ and CDR3 were generated from a genomic DNA template. A single record per CDR3 protein comes from TCRdb applying MiXCR to the reads. The repertoire has about 140,000 distinct CDR3 sequences, around two fifths of them found once; the top ten carry roughly 8.9%. Sequenced material: sorted CD4+, CD8+, or CD8+CD57+ T cells (not recorded which) from PBMCs. The receptors derive from a human donor in good health, serving as a control.

V is TRBV4-2 and J is TRBJ1-2, with TRBD1 matching over 8 bases. The germline gives CDR1 LGHNA, CDR2 YNFKEQ. The CDR3 is 17 amino acids. V was pared by 4 bases and J by 2 bases, with 12 bases of the junction left unmatched. The CDR3 DNA reads TGTGCCAGCAGCCCCCCCCAGGGGGCGGGAATGAACTATGGCTACACCTTC. Translation gives CASSPPQGAGMNYGYTF.

This clonotype was recorded many times. The chain recombines TRBV5-1 with TRBJ2-2; TRBD2 matches 8 bases. After removal of 5 bases from V and 6 bases from J, the junction contained 3 bases not matched to a gene. CDR1 and CDR2 (germline): SGHRS, YFSETQ. The CDR3 contains 13 residues. The CDR3 DNA is TGCGCCAGCAGTACGACTAGCGCCGGGGAGCTGTTTTTT. It codes for CASSTTSAGELFF.

This clonotype was picked up one time. The CDR3 DNA sequence: TGTGCCAGCAGCTCGGGGACAGGCCATCTCTCCTACGAGCAGTACTTC. Residues: CASSSGTGHLSYEQYF. The rearrangement uses TRBV5-4 and TRBJ2-7, with TRBD1 identical over 8 bases. Per germline, CDR1 SGHNT and CDR2 YYREEE (reference sequence). CDR3 length: 16 amino acids. V lost 3 bases and J lost 0; bases outside the gene matches: 8.

Worth noting for this clonotype: At one of its ends the junction is not consistent with the germline gene, which may arise from a read error. The chain has TRBV15 and TRBJ1-2, with 9 positions matching TRBD1. Germline CDR1 and CDR2: LNHNV and YYDKDF (reference sequence). CDR3 length equals 13 residues. CDR3 protein: CATGRDRVDGYTF. DNA for the CDR3: TGTGCCACCGGCAGGGACAGGGTGGATGGCTACACCTTC.

In this sample, this clonotype turned up many times. The rearrangement links TRBV20-1 to TRBJ2-1; 13 bases map to TRBD2. This CDR3 spans 15 amino acids. Germline V gene lookup returns CDR1 DFQATT and CDR2 SNEGSKA (reference sequence). With V trimmed by 6 bases and J by 4 bases, 6 bases remained unmatched. The CDR3: CSATPGLAGYNEQFF. Here the CDR3 DNA reads TGCAGTGCGACCCCGGGACTAGCGGGGTACAATGAGCAGTTCTTC.